This passage covers 26 T cell receptor beta chains from one sample sequenced in a study of shared clonotypes between healthy human individuals. The repertoire was sequenced with immunoSEQ multiplex PCR; TCRdb's copy has only in-frame clones and lacks some. The data contain around 600,000 clones, 85% to 95% of them singletons. As defined, naive CD8 cells were CD45RO-negative and positively selected for CCR7, with terminally differentiated effector memory CD45RA+ cells excluded. Sequenced input: naive CD8+ T cells sorted from blood. Receptors originate from a woman between 25 and 40 years old in good health.

The chain has TRBV28 and TRBJ2-7; D may be TRBD1 or TRBD2 (5 bases each). CDR1 is MDHEN and CDR2 is SYDVKM in the germline V gene. Trimming stripped 5 bases from V and 4 bases from J, with 15 bases between. This CDR3 has 14 residues. The CDR3 here is CASSQTGTHYEQYF. CDR3 bases: TGTGCCAGCAGTCAAACGGGGACCCATTACGAGCAGTACTTC.

This CDR3 is CATAGREGAEAFF. DNA of the CDR3: TGTGCCACCGCCGGGAGGGAGGGGGCTGAAGCTTTCTTT. V is TRBV27 and J is TRBJ1-1, with D possibly being TRBD1 (6 bases). V was pared by 10 bases and J by 6 bases, with 18 bases between. CDR1 and CDR2 (germline): MNHEY, SMNVEV (reference sequence). The CDR3 has 13 residues.

The chain combines TRBV5-4 with TRBJ1-2; D is unclear. CDR3 length: 12 residues. Trimming left V 0 bases short and J 5 bases short, with 5 bases between. Germline V gene data show CDR1 as SGHNT and CDR2 as YYREEE (reference sequence). As DNA, the CDR3 is TGTGCCAGCAGCTTGGTAGGGTATGGCTACACCTTC. It is translated as CASSLVGYGYTF.

The chain is built from TRBV15 and TRBJ2-3; D assignment may be TRBD1 or TRBD2 (5 bases each). CDR3 size: 15 residues. With 1 base removed from V and 6 bases from J, the gap between germline ends came to 14 bases. Germline loops: CDR1 LNHNV, CDR2 YYDKDF (reference sequence). The CDR3 coding sequence is TGTGCCACCAGCAGAGCGACAGTACGAGGGGATACGCAGTATTTT. Its protein is CATSRATVRGDTQYF.

On this clone itself: Other DNA sequences of this sample code for an identical CDR3. In DNA form, the CDR3 reads TGTGCCAGCAGCTTCGGGACAGGGGGCACTGAAGCTTTCTTT. Amino acids: CASSFGTGGTEAFF. The chain carries TRBV5-6 and TRBJ1-1; 11 bases agree with TRBD1. V was clipped by 2 bases and J by 4 bases; unmatched bases: 1. Germline lookup yields CDR1 SGHDT and CDR2 YYEEEE. The CDR3 runs to 14 residues. The full variable domain, with the rest looked up from reference TRBV5-6 and TRBJ1-1, is DAGVTQSPTHLIKTRGQQVTLRCSPKSGHDTVSWYQQALGQGPQFIFQYYEEEERQRGNFPDRFSGHQFPNYSSELNVNALLLGDSALYLCASSFGTGGTEAFFGQGTRLTVV.

This chain connects TRBV28 to TRBJ2-7, with 10 bases fitting TRBD2. Unmatched junction bases numbered 4, after V lost 5 bases and J lost 0 bases. Germline values: CDR1 MDHEN, CDR2 SYDVKM. The length of the CDR3 is 15 residues. The CDR3: CASSTGTSVSYEQYF. The CDR3 nucleotides read TGTGCCAGCAGTACCGGGACTAGCGTCTCCTACGAGCAGTACTTC.

CDR3 region: CASSLGQPEAFF. As DNA, the CDR3 is TGTGCCAGCAGCTTGGGACAGCCTGAAGCTTTCTTT. The chain has TRBV7-9 and TRBJ1-1; 7 bases map to TRBD1. Germline trimming cut 3 bases from V and 6 bases from J; bases unmatched to any gene: 1. CDR1 SEHNR and CDR2 FQNEAQ come from the germline V gene (reference sequence). This CDR3 is 12 amino acids long.

The chain combines TRBV19 with TRBJ1-6; the D is unclear. V dropped 7 bases and J dropped 5 bases, with 12 bases sitting between them. This CDR3 has 14 amino acids. The germline V gene has CDR1 LNHDA and CDR2 SQIVND (reference sequence). CDR3 loop: CASTYTWNNSPLHF. CDR3 DNA sequence: TGTGCCAGTACGTATACGTGGAATAATTCACCCCTCCACTTT. The full variable domain, in which reference TRBV19 and TRBJ1-6 provide the parts outside the CDR3, is DGGITQSPKYLFRKEGQNVTLSCEQNLNHDAMYWYRQDPGQGLRLIYYSQIVNDFQKGDIAEGYSVSREKKESFPLTVTSAQKNPTAFYLCASTYTWNNSPLHFGNGTRLTVT.

The chain is built from TRBV29-1 and TRBJ2-7; D gene uncertain. The CDR3 has 16 amino acids. Trimming cost V 1 base and J 0 bases, with 16 bases left between them. Germline V gene lookup returns CDR1 SQVTM and CDR2 ANQGSEA. CDR3 coding DNA: TGCAGCGTTGAAGTCCGAGGTCAGGCACACTCCTACGAGCAGTACTTC. Protein sequence: CSVEVRGQAHSYEQYF.

CDR3 sequence: CASSPGTGLETQYF. CDR3 bases: TGTGCCAGCAGCCCAGGGACAGGGTTGGAGACCCAGTACTTC. The chain joins TRBV2 to TRBJ2-5; 9 bases are shared with TRBD1. The CDR3 contains 14 residues. Germline V gives CDR1 SNHLY, CDR2 FYNNEI. Trimming cost V 6 bases and J 5 bases; bases outside gene matches: 7.

The rearrangement links TRBV19 to TRBJ2-7, with 7 bases identical to TRBD2. CDR1 and CDR2 from the germline V gene are LNHDA and SQIVND (reference sequence). The CDR3 runs to 16 residues. With 5 bases clipped from V and 1 base from J, the junction kept 11 bases outside the gene matches. CDR3: CASSGQRREFSYEQYF. CDR3 DNA sequence: TGTGCCAGTAGTGGACAACGGCGGGAGTTTTCCTACGAGCAGTACTTC.

The chain couples TRBV25-1 to TRBJ1-5; D is possibly TRBD1 (6 bases). Per germline, CDR1 MGHDK and CDR2 SYGVNS. This CDR3 contains 13 residues. The ends were cut back, 5 bases at V and 9 bases at J, with 14 bases in the middle. The chain's CDR3 is CASSMTGNGPQHF. CDR3 nucleotide sequence: TGTGCCAGCAGTATGACAGGCAATGGGCCCCAGCATTTT. Full variable domain (remainder filled in from reference TRBV25-1 and TRBJ1-5): EADIYQTPRYLVIGTGKKITLECSQTMGHDKMYWYQQDPGMELHLIHYSYGVNSTEKGDLSSESTVSRIRTEHFPLTLESARPSHTSQYLCASSMTGNGPQHFGDGTRLSIL.

The chain has TRBV23-1 and TRBJ1-5; tentatively, D is TRBD1 (5 bases). TRBV23-1 is marked as an open reading frame, function uncertain. The CDR3 length is 14 residues. Trimming removed 4 bases from V and 6 bases from J, with 13 bases in between. The CDR3 bases are TGCGCCAGCAGTCGAAAACAGGAGGCTCAGCCCCAGCATTTT. Translated: CASSRKQEAQPQHF.

This chain connects TRBV6-5 to TRBJ1-1, with D tentatively TRBD1 (5 bases). Per germline, CDR1 MNHEY and CDR2 SVGAGI. V was shortened by 0 bases and J by 5 bases, with 10 bases between the two germline ends. This CDR3 is built from 14 residues. CDR3 in DNA: TGTGCCAGCAGTTACTCGGAGGGACCTACTGAAGCTTTCTTT. Translated: CASSYSEGPTEAFF.

The rearrangement uses TRBV5-6 and TRBJ2-1; 13 bases fit TRBD2. CDR1 is SGHDT and CDR2 is YYEEEE in the germline V gene. This CDR3 is 18 amino acids long. V shed 1 base and J 7 bases; nucleotides not matched to a gene: 11. The DNA for the CDR3 is TGTGCCAGCAGCTTGTCACTAGCGGGAGGGCCCTTGGCTAATGAGCAGTTCTTC. It is translated as CASSLSLAGGPLANEQFF.

The chain has TRBV29-1 and TRBJ1-5; D is unclear. The CDR3 is 18 residues long. CDR1 SQVTM and CDR2 ANQGSEA come from the germline V gene. Trimming removed 0 bases at V and 5 bases at J, with 23 bases between. The CDR3, as DNA: TGCAGCGTTGAAGATCGGGCAGGAGTGCCATCATTTTATCAGCCCCAGCATTTT. Amino acid sequence: CSVEDRAGVPSFYQPQHF. The full variable domain, completed using reference TRBV29-1 and TRBJ1-5, is SAVISQKPSRDICQRGTSLTIQCQVDSQVTMMFWYRQQPGQSLTLIATANQGSEATYESGFVIDKFPISRPNLTFSTLTVSNMSPEDSSIYLCSVEDRAGVPSFYQPQHFGDGTRLSIL.

This rearrangement joins TRBV15 to TRBJ2-3, with 8 bases aligning to TRBD2. The ends lost 5 bases at V and 3 bases at J; junction bases unmatched: 10. CDR3 size: 16 residues. The germline CDR1 and CDR2 sequences are LNHNV and YYDKDF (reference sequence). The CDR3 DNA reads as TGTGCCACCAGCGGGGCGCGGGGGGTGATAACAGATACGCAGTATTTT. Amino acid sequence: CATSGARGVITDTQYF.

J is TRBJ2-5 and V is TRBV5-1; 9 bases line up with TRBD2. The J call may be faulty, since TRBJ2-7 better matches the DNA end. There are 16 residues in the CDR3. From germline, CDR1 is SGHRS and CDR2 YFSETQ. The CDR3: CASSPTIAGDRDEQYF. The CDR3 region has the DNA TGCGCCAGCAGCCCGACCATAGCGGGAGATCGCGACGAGCAGTACTTC.

J is TRBJ2-7 and V is TRBV28; no clear D gene. The CDR3 consists of 15 residues. V lost 7 bases and J 6 bases, leaving 22 bases between the germline ends. Looked up from germline, CDR1 is MDHEN and CDR2 is SYDVKM. CDR3 loop: CASTDGRRGISEQYF. The CDR3 DNA follows: TGTGCCAGCACCGATGGGCGCCGTGGCATCTCCGAGCAGTACTTC.

Only one count was recorded for this clone. V usage is TRBV27 and J usage is TRBJ1-1; D is uncertain. The CDR3 length is 11 residues. V gave up 6 bases and J gave up 9 bases, with 11 bases separating them. Germline loops: CDR1 MNHEY, CDR2 SMNVEV (reference sequence). The CDR3 coding sequence is TGTGCCAGCAGGACCAGGACTCAAGCTTTCTTT. As protein: CASRTRTQAFF.

V and J are TRBV4-1 and TRBJ2-2; 8 bases are shared with TRBD2. Germline CDR1 MGHRA, CDR2 YSYEKL. This CDR3 region has 15 residues. The J segment lost 5 bases and the V segment lost 4 bases, leaving 6 bases of the junction unmatched. The CDR3 loop is CASSPREGGTGELFF. DNA of the CDR3: TGCGCCAGCAGCCCCCGGGAGGGTGGTACCGGGGAGCTGTTTTTT.

The CDR3 bases are TGTGCCAGCAGCCCTCTCTCTGGAAACACCATATATTTT. Protein sequence: CASSPLSGNTIYF. J is TRBJ1-3 and V is TRBV5-6; D unresolved. Trimming stripped 4 bases from V and 0 bases from J, with 5 bases between. CDR3 length: 13 residues. The V gene's germline CDR1 is SGHDT and CDR2 YYEEEE. Based on the CDR3 plus reference TRBV5-6 and TRBJ1-3, the full variable domain is DAGVTQSPTHLIKTRGQQVTLRCSPKSGHDTVSWYQQALGQGPQFIFQYYEEEERQRGNFPDRFSGHQFPNYSSELNVNALLLGDSALYLCASSPLSGNTIYFGEGSWLTVV.

V usage is TRBV2 and J usage is TRBJ2-5, with unresolved D. The end of the DNA is better explained by TRBJ2-7, so the J call may be wrong. This CDR3 has 11 amino acids. Germline loops: CDR1 SNHLY, CDR2 FYNNEI. CDR3 bases: TGTGCCAGCAGTGAGGGTTACGAGCAGTACTTC. Translating it yields CASSEGYEQYF.

In its sample, this clone was seen a few times. The gene calls are TRBV27 and TRBJ1-5, with a possible D match to TRBD1 (6 bases). Trimming removed 2 bases from V and 2 bases from J, with 13 bases in between. The CDR3 runs 16 residues. Germline V gives CDR1 MNHEY, CDR2 SMNVEV (reference sequence). The CDR3 spells CASSLVAGEGNQPQHF. CDR3 nucleotide sequence: TGTGCCAGCAGTTTAGTCGCAGGGGAGGGCAATCAGCCCCAGCATTTT.

V is TRBV11-2 and J is TRBJ2-7; 11 positions match TRBD2. The CDR3 covers 19 residues. Germline V CDR1 and CDR2: SGHAT, FQNNGV. J was trimmed by 2 bases and V by 1 base; bases with no gene match: 13. The CDR3 DNA is TGTGCCAGCAGCTTAGTGGGTGCTAGAGGGACTAGCGGAACCTACGAGCAGTACTTC. Residues: CASSLVGARGTSGTYEQYF.

The CDR3 region has the DNA TGTGCCAGCAGTTCACCTCTGGGCCGGGATACGCAGTATTTT. This codes for CASSSPLGRDTQYF. V is TRBV28 and J is TRBJ2-3, with unresolved D. Germline lookup yields CDR1 MDHEN and CDR2 SYDVKM. CDR3 length equals 14 residues. Trimming pared 4 bases from V and 6 bases from J, leaving 14 bases between.